This entry describes one T cell receptor beta chain. These data belong to a study of blood T cell repertoires in COVID-19. Study overall: PBMCs, B-cell-depleted T cells, or T cells were the source of the cDNA or gDNA that made up the material.

The assay was immunoSEQ multiplex PCR, and TCRdb's table has in-frame clones only and misses some. Of 250,000 to 350,000 clones in the sample, 88% were seen once. The V gene's germline CDR1 is MGHRA and CDR2 YSYEKL. CDR3 length: 16 amino acids. The J segment lost 2 bases and the V segment lost 3 bases, leaving 6 bases of the junction unmatched. V usage is TRBV4-1 and J usage is TRBJ1-2; 10 bases align to TRBD1. Sequencing was carried out using peripheral blood. The TCR was taken from a man younger than 30 with active or convalescent COVID-19. The CDR3 DNA sequence: TGCGCCAGCAGCCAGAGAGGACAGGGGGGAAACTATGGCTACACCTTC. It encodes CASSQRGQGGNYGYTF.